The T cell receptor (beta chain) under discussion was sequenced for a study of blood T cell repertoires in COVID-19. TCRdb's copy holds only in-frame clones and misses some; the assay was immunoSEQ multiplex PCR. Counted here are roughly 460,000 clones, 85% to 90% occurring once; the ten biggest clones make up 0.75% to 0.85%. The CDR3 sequence is 15 residues long. The germline gives CDR1 LGHNA, CDR2 YNFKEQ. V lost 0 bases and J 2 bases, leaving 8 bases between the germline ends. V usage is TRBV4-2 and J usage is TRBJ1-5; D is unresolved. This receptor was obtained from a man aged 18 to 30 with COVID-19, enrolled during active disease. The sequenced sample was peripheral blood. CDR3 nucleotides: TGTGCCAGCAGCCAAGAGAGGGAGGGCAATCAGCCCCAGCATTTT. Its translation is CASSQEREGNQPQHF.